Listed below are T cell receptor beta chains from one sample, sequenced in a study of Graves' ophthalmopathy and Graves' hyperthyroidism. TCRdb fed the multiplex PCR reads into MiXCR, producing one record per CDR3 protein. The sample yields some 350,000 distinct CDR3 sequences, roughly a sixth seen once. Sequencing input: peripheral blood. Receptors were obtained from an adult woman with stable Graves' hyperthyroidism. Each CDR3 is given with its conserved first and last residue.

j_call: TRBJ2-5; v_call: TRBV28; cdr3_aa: CASSLSGQGGRETQYF
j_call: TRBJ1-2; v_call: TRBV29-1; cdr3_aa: CSVGGREGHNYGYTF
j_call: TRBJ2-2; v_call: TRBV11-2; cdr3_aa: CASSLVGYGGELFF
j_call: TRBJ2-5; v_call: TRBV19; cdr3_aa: CASSISLAVQETQYF
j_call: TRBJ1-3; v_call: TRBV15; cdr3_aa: CATSRDSPSGNTIYF
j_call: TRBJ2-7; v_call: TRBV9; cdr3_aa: CASSPHSAGGYEQYF
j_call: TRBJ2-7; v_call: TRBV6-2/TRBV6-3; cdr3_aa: CASSNRGGHPGQGYNEQYF
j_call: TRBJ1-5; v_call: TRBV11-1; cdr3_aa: CASRCTGTVQRSPQHF
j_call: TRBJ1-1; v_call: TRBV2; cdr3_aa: CASSEGAGRWTEAFF
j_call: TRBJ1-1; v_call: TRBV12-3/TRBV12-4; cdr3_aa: CASSLARLLGTEAFF